This T cell receptor (beta chain) was found in a study of T-cell memory formation after mild COVID-19. Study-wide background: TCR clusters largely stayed donor specific.

Overall study findings and caveats: Day 15 to 85 contracting clones showed balanced CD4/CD8; day 15 to 37 expanders favored CD4+. Those CD4+ clones that contracted were mainly in CM and EM (CD8+ ones in EMRA).

A note on this clonotype: Antigen: not known.

TCRdb reprocessed the 5' RACE reads with MiXCR, giving one entry per CDR3 protein. This sample has fewer than 50,000 distinct CDR3 sequences; approximately 7% occur once, and the top ten carry roughly 1.4%. This receptor was taken from a man aged 18 to 29 who had mild COVID-19 (a few samples of this study predate the infection). Cell type and time point are not known. Sequencing used PBMCs or a T cell subset sorted from them (not recorded which).

DNA for the CDR3: TGTGCCTGCCCCCGAAGGACAGGGTTTGGCTACACCTTC. It yields the protein CACPRRTGFGYTF. The chain has TRBV30 and TRBJ1-2; TRBD1 aligns across 8 bases. The germline gives CDR1 GTSNPN, CDR2 SVGIG (reference sequence). V was clipped by 6 bases and J by 7 bases; unmatched bases: 10. The CDR3 is 13 residues long.